The clone carrying this T cell receptor beta chain showed up just a few times. Unique molecular identifiers were incorporated into the prepared TCRbeta library. One entry per CDR3 protein results from TCRdb running MiXCR on the PCR reads. The repertoire holds about 400,000 distinct CDR3 sequences, with 20% as singletons. The record originates from a study of T-cell reconstitution after alpha-beta-depleted transplantation in children. The CDR3 covers 13 residues. V gave up 6 bases and J gave up 8 bases, with 14 bases separating them. In germline, CDR1 is SNHLY, CDR2 FYNNEI. The TCR was taken from a human donor who donated a stem cell graft to a child with acute myeloid leukemia. The input for sequencing was PBMCs from the stem cell graft donor, taken from the stem cell graft. The chain is built from TRBV2 and TRBJ2-4; maybe TRBD1 (5 bases). The CDR3 protein is CASRSGWADIQYF. As DNA, the CDR3 is TGTGCCAGCAGGTCAGGGTGGGCGGACATTCAGTACTTC.